This record covers a single TCR beta chain. TCRdb's table, derived via immunoSEQ multiplex PCR, lists solely in-frame clones and lacks some. The sample lists about 310,000 clones, 89% occurring once. The entry originates in a study of blood T cell repertoires in COVID-19. The CDR3 extends over 15 amino acids. In germline, CDR1 is MNHEY, CDR2 SMNVEV (reference sequence). V lost 2 bases and J lost 9; bases outside the gene matches: 4. Sequencing used PBMCs or T cells enriched from blood (not recorded which). The rearrangement uses TRBV27 and TRBJ1-6, with 10 positions matching TRBD1. The source is a middle-aged woman who had recovered from COVID-19. CDR3 sequence reads: CASSLGTGASSPLHF. In DNA, the CDR3 is TGTGCCAGCAGTTTAGGGACAGGGGCTAGTTCACCCCTCCACTTT.